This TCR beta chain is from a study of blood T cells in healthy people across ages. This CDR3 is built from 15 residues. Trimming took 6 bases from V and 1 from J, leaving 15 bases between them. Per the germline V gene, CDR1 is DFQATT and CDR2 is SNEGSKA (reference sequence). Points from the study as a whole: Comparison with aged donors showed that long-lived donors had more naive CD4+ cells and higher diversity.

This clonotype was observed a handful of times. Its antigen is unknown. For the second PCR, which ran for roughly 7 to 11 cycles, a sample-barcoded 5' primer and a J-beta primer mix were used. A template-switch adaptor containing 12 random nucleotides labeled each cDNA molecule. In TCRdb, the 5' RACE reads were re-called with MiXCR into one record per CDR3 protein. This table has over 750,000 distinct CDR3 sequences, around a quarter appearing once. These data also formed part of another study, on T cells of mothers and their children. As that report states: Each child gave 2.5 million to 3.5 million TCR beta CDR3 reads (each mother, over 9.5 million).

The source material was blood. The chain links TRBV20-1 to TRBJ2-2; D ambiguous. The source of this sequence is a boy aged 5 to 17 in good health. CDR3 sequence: CSASLDGRNTGELFF. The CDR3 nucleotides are TGCAGTGCGTCCCTCGACGGACGGAACACCGGGGAGCTGTTTTTT.